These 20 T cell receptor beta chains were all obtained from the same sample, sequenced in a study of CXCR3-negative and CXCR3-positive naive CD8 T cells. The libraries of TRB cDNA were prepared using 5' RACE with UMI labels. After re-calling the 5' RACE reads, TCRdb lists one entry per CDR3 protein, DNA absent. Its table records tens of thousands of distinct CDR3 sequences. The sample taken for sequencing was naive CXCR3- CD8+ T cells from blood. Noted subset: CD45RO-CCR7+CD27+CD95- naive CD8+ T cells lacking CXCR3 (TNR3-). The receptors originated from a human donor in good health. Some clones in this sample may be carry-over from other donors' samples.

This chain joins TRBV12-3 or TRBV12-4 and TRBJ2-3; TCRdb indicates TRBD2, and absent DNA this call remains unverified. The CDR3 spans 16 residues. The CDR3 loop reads CASSPDATGGIDTQYF.

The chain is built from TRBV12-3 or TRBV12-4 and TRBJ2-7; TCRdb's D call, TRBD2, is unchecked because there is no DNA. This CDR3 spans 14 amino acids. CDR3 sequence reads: CASSAGGPSYEQYF.

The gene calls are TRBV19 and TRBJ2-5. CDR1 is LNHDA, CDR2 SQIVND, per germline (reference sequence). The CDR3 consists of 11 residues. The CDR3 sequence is CASTSSETQYF.

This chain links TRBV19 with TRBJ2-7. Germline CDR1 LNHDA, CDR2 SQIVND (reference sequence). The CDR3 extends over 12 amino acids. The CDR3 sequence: CASSIGGYEQYF.

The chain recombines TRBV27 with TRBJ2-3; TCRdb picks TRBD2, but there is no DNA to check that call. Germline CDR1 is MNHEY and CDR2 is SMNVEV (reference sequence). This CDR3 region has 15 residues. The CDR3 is CASSLRAIPQNTQYF.

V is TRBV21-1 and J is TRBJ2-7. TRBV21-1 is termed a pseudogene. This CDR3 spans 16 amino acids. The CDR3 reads CASSHLNGVSSYEQYF.

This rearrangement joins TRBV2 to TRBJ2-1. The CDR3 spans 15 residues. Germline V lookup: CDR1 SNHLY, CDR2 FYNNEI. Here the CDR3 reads CASSEDASGDNEQFF.

The CDR3 spells CSVESGSGDYEQYF. This chain joins TRBV29-1 and TRBJ2-7; TCRdb's D call, TRBD1, is unchecked because there is no DNA. Germline CDR1 SQVTM, CDR2 ANQGSEA. The CDR3 has 14 amino acids.

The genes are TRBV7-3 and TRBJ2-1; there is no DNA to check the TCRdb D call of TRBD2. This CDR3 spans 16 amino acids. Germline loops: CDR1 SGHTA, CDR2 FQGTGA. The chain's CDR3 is CASSSLAGVSYNEQFF.

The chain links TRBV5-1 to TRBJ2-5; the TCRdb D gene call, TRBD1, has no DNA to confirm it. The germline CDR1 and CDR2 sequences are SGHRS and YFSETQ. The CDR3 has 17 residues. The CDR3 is CASSPRDPQSGDKTQYF.

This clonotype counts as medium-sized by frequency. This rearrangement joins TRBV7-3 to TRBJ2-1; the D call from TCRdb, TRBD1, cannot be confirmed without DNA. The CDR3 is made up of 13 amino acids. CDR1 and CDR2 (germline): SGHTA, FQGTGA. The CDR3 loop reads CASSLGGSNEQFF.

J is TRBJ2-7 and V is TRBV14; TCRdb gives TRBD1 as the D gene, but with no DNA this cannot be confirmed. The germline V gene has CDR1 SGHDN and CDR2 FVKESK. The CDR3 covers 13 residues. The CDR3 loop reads CASSQDRVNEQYF.

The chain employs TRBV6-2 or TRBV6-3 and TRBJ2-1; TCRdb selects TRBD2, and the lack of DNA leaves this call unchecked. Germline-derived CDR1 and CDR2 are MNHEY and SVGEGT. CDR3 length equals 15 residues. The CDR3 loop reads CASSYLAGGPNEQFF.

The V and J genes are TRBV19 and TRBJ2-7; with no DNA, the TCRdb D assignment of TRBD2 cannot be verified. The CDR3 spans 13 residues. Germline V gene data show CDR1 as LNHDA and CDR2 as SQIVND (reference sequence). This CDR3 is CASSWDSPYEQYF.

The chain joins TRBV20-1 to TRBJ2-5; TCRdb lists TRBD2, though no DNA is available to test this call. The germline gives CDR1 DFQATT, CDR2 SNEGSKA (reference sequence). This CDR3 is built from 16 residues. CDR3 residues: CSAHSPGLADQETQYF.

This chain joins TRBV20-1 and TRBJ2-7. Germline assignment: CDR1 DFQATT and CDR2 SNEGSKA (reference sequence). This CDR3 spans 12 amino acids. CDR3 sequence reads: CSARDLENEQYF.

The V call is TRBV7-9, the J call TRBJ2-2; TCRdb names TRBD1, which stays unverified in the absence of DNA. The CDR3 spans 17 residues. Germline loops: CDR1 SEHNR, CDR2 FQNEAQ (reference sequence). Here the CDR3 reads CASSSGQGMANTGELFF.

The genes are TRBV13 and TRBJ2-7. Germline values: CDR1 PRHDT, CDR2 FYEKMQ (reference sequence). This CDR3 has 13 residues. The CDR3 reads CASSFGGGYEQYF.

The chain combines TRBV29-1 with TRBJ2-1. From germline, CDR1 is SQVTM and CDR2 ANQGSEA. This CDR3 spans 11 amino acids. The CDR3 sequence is CSGGVSYEQFF.

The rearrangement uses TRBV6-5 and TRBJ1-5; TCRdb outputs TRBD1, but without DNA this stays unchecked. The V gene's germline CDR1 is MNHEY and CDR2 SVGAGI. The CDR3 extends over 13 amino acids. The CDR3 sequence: CASSYGAAEPQHF.